The text below deals with one T cell receptor (beta chain). Which antigen it targets is not known. Per-base qualities were not stored, and no clone one base away is much larger. The sample is drawn from a study of early T cells in non-severe SARS-CoV-2 infection (dated by TCRdb to 2020 to 2022). Broadly, across the study: TCR sequencing used bulk RNA from unsorted whole blood, so alpha and beta chains could not be paired. Study-wide conclusions, independent of this receptor: VDJdb matching was skewed toward anti-spike CD8 responses and likely underestimated virus-specific expansions by missing private and CD4 specificities.

The study was a case-control design nested within a healthcare worker cohort in London, UK, with weekly nasopharyngeal swab PCR tests and blood sampling. Healthcare workers were recruited between 23 and 31 March 2020, during the week of the UK lockdown, and were followed weekly for up to about 15 weeks. The CDR3 covers 15 residues, taking in both the cysteine and the phenylalanine. Here the CDR3 DNA is all that survives: 45 bases in frame from base 1. The V end loses 6 bases and the J end loses 2 bases, and a stretch of 14 bases separates them. From a lookup of the germline V gene (reference sequence), CDR1 and CDR2 are LNHDA and SQIVND. Library preparation employed 5' RACE. This sample was sequenced with a NextSeq 500. The TCR library protocol attached unique molecular identifiers to individual cDNA molecules to correct for sequencing error and PCR bias. TCR alpha and beta chains were both sequenced, and the abundances of alpha and beta sequences in each sample were closely correlated with each other. The study's own analysis went as follows. Decombinator V4 was used to annotate the V gene, J gene and CDR3 of the TCR sequences. Expanded TCRs were defined as changing significantly between any two time points under a Poisson model with p below 0.0001. TCR abundances were normalised to the total number of TCRs sequenced per sample and were expressed as counts per million. TRAV1-2 paired with TRAJ12, TRAJ20 or TRAJ33 defined MAIT TCRs, while TRAV10 paired with TRAJ18 defined iNKT TCRs. VDJdb, accessed on 1 November 2021, was searched for TCRs annotated for CMV, EBV and SARS-CoV-2, and TCRs annotated for more than one antigen were excluded. TCRdb handled the public reads itself, with Q25 trimming in fastp and clone calling in MiXCR, and kept productive beta chains. Rows matching on CDR3 protein sequence are summarized as one entry with the most common DNA and genes. In this record, the V and J calls reflect TCRdb's handling and not the investigators' own analysis. The sample profile shows 32,000 or so distinct CDR3 sequences; 6.3% of them were found once. Under 7.5% of the sample is held by the ten biggest clonotypes.

Source material: whole blood. The chain links TRBV19 with TRBJ1-5; matching of 5 bases hints at TRBD1 as the D gene. This TCR derives from an adult who was a healthcare worker with PCR-confirmed SARS-CoV-2 infection or an uninfected control (not recorded which). DNA sequence: TGTGCCAGTAGGAGTAGGGGTAACGGCAATCAGCCCCAGCATTTT. Its amino acids are CASRSRGNGNQPQHF.